This T cell receptor beta chain was profiled in a study of cytomegalovirus exposure and HLA in healthy donors. Study findings and constraints: It was reportedly the case that the classifier diagnosed cytomegalovirus status with high specificity and sensitivity. As a later analysis revealed, the rate of TCR association differed by HLA locus, with DRB1 most and HLA-C fewest.

There were likely unrecorded immune exposures, though donors were nominally healthy when sampled. The study ran its PCR with 60 Vbeta and 13 Jbeta primers. Assay: immunoSEQ multiplex PCR; the TCRdb copy retains only in-frame clones and omits some. The sample includes fewer than 300,000 clones, 75% to 90% of them seen just once. As for this clone: Antigen: not known.

The CDR3 runs 19 residues. The chain carries TRBV21-1 and TRBJ1-2; the table's D call TRBD1 went unverified against the DNA. TRBV21-1 is tagged as a pseudogene. The receptor comes from a girl aged 2-10 years in good health and CMV-seronegative. Sequences were obtained from PBMCs. The CDR3 loop reads CASSKDVRQGTVANYGYTF. The CDR3, as DNA: TGTGCCAGCAGCAAAGATGTGAGACAGGGGACCGTAGCTAACTATGGCTACACCTTC.